The 24 T cell receptor beta chains below were found in one sample sequenced in a study of blood T cell repertoires in COVID-19. This table comes from immunoSEQ multiplex PCR, and its TCRdb copy is limited to in-frame clones, with some not included. The sample records 160,000 or so clones, about 89% being singletons. What was sequenced was peripheral blood. Every receptor here comes from a man between 60 and 70 years old with acute or convalescent COVID-19.

The chain combines TRBV7-9 with TRBJ1-1; perhaps TRBD1 as D (5 bases). CDR1 and CDR2 from the germline V gene are SEHNR and FQNEAQ (reference sequence). Trimming took off 6 bases at V and 0 bases at J, with 23 bases between the two ends. CDR3 length: 18 residues. The CDR3: CASSGRQGLKSMNTEAFF. The CDR3 DNA sequence: TGTGCCAGCAGTGGCAGGCAGGGCCTAAAGAGCATGAACACTGAAGCTTTCTTT.

The chain combines TRBV5-6 with TRBJ1-2; D uncertain. Between the trimmed V and J ends, which lost 1 base and 5 bases, there was a span of 15 bases. Germline CDR1 reads SGHDT; CDR2 reads YYEEEE. The CDR3 extends over 15 amino acids. The CDR3 spells CASSLYRGEVYGYTF. As DNA, the CDR3 is TGTGCCAGCAGCTTGTACCGGGGAGAAGTATATGGCTACACCTTC.

J is TRBJ1-2 and V is TRBV6-2 or TRBV6-3; a possible D gene is TRBD1 (6 bases). V shed 2 bases and J shed 2 bases, with 9 bases lying between them. The CDR3 is 14 residues long. Germline V lookup: CDR1 MNHEY, CDR2 SVGEGT. The DNA for the CDR3 is TGTGCCAGCAGTTACGCAGGGGAGAACTATGGCTACACCTTC. It translates to CASSYAGENYGYTF.

V usage is TRBV18 and J usage is TRBJ1-1, with no clear D. The ends were cut back, 4 bases at V and 0 bases at J, with 9 bases in the middle. Germline CDR1 is KGHSH and CDR2 is LQKENI. This CDR3 region has 14 residues. The CDR3 here is CASSLVEMNTEAFF. CDR3 coding DNA: TGTGCCAGCTCACTAGTGGAGATGAACACTGAAGCTTTCTTT. Full variable domain (rest looked up from reference TRBV18 and TRBJ1-1): NAGVMQNPRHLVRRRGQEARLRCSPMKGHSHVYWYRQLPEEGLKFMVYLQKENIIDESGMPKERFSAEFPKEGPSILRIQQVVRGDSAAYFCASSLVEMNTEAFFGQGTRLTVV.

V usage is TRBV11-2 and J usage is TRBJ2-2; a weak D match, TRBD1 (5 bases). The CDR3 loop spans 14 amino acids. V was pared by 5 bases and J by 5 bases, with 12 bases between. Germline V gene sequence: CDR1 SGHAT, CDR2 FQNNGV. The CDR3 spells CASSALRETGELFF. CDR3 DNA sequence: TGTGCCAGCAGCGCACTCAGGGAAACCGGGGAGCTGTTTTTT.

V usage is TRBV5-6 and J usage is TRBJ1-5; TRBD1 matches at 7 bases. Germline CDR1 is SGHDT and CDR2 is YYEEEE. Losses at the gene ends were 4 bases for V and 7 bases for J; bases not matched to a gene: 5. This CDR3 spans 13 amino acids. CDR3 region: CASSGQDGQPQHF. The CDR3 DNA follows: TGTGCCAGCAGCGGACAGGACGGGCAGCCCCAGCATTTT.

The chain links TRBV4-1 to TRBJ1-2, with 8 positions matching TRBD1. The CDR3 is made up of 14 amino acids. V shed 5 bases and J 6 bases; nucleotides not matched to a gene: 8. Germline values: CDR1 MGHRA, CDR2 YSYEKL. The CDR3 DNA reads TGCGCCAGCAGCTTGTTGGTGGACAGGGATGGCTACACCTTC. The encoded protein is CASSLLVDRDGYTF.

This chain links TRBV18 with TRBJ2-7; D not resolved. Germline V CDR1 and CDR2: KGHSH, LQKENI. This CDR3 contains 13 residues. Trimming left V 6 bases short and J 5 bases short, with 14 bases between. The CDR3 coding sequence is TGTGCCAGCTCTCTTCCCAACCTAGACGAGCAGTACTTC. Protein product: CASSLPNLDEQYF.

This chain joins TRBV5-6 and TRBJ2-2; 11 bases align to TRBD2. Germline V lookup: CDR1 SGHDT, CDR2 YYEEEE. V lost 4 bases and J lost 6; bases outside the gene matches: 14. CDR3 size: 18 residues. The CDR3 DNA reads TGTGCCAGCAGCCTTACTAGCGGGGGCCCCTATAGATCCGGGGAGCTGTTTTTT. The encoded protein is CASSLTSGGPYRSGELFF.

This clone was detected once. This sequence joins TRBV27 and TRBJ2-2, with D tentatively TRBD2 (6 bases). The V end was cut by 5 bases, the J end by 5 bases, with 12 bases between. Germline CDR1 is MNHEY and CDR2 is SMNVEV (reference sequence). CDR3 length equals 14 residues. The chain's CDR3 is CASSVTRRTGELFF. CDR3 nucleotides: TGTGCCAGCAGTGTGACTAGGCGAACCGGGGAGCTGTTTTTT.

The chain has TRBV10-1 and TRBJ1-2; TRBD1 matches at 8 bases. With 8 bases clipped from V and 8 bases from J, the junction kept 7 bases outside the gene matches. CDR3 length: 12 residues. The V gene's germline CDR1 is WNHNN and CDR2 SYGVQD (reference sequence). This chain's CDR3 is CASPTGDTGYTF. CDR3 sequence (DNA): TGCGCCAGCCCGACAGGGGATACGGGCTACACCTTC.

V usage is TRBV19 and J usage is TRBJ1-1; no reliable D call. Trimming left V 6 bases short and J 11 bases short, with 19 bases between. Germline CDR1 LNHDA, CDR2 SQIVND (reference sequence). This CDR3 region has 13 residues. The CDR3 region has the DNA TGTGCCAGTAGCCCACAGTTTCTGATTGGCGCTTTCTTT. Its translation: CASSPQFLIGAFF.

CDR3 loop: CASKGLAGGLTDEQYF. For the CDR3, the DNA is TGCGCCAGCAAAGGCCTAGCGGGGGGTCTAACGGACGAGCAGTACTTC. J is TRBJ2-7 and V is TRBV5-1; the match to TRBD2 covers 11 bases. J gave up 5 bases and V 6 bases, and 13 bases lay outside the gene matches. The CDR3 sequence is 16 residues long. Germline V lookup: CDR1 SGHRS, CDR2 YFSETQ.

This chain connects TRBV4-3 to TRBJ1-4; possibly TRBD1 for D (5 bases). Trimming removed 4 bases at V and 5 bases at J, with 17 bases between. CDR1 LGHNA and CDR2 YSLEER come from the germline V gene. The CDR3 is 16 amino acids. The CDR3 sequence: CASSPWLGGRNEKLFF. The CDR3 bases are TGCGCCAGCAGCCCGTGGCTGGGGGGAAGAAATGAAAAACTGTTTTTT.

With respect to this clone: Other DNA sequences of this sample code for an identical CDR3. The chain employs TRBV7-6 and TRBJ2-2, with 8 nucleotides matching TRBD1. CDR1 SGHVS and CDR2 FNYEAQ come from the germline V gene. The CDR3 consists of 17 residues. Losses at the gene ends were 4 bases for V and 8 bases for J; bases not matched to a gene: 15. The CDR3 spells CASSSTSGTGRTGELFF. CDR3 bases: TGTGCCAGCAGCTCAACGTCCGGGACAGGACGAACTGGGGAGCTGTTTTTT.

This rearrangement joins TRBV29-1 to TRBJ2-7, with TRBD1 matching over 11 bases. V lost 7 bases to trimming and J lost 6 bases; unmatched junction nucleotides: 5. The CDR3 is made up of 12 amino acids. Germline values: CDR1 SQVTM, CDR2 ANQGSEA. Here the CDR3 DNA reads TGCAGCGCAGGGACAGGGGGTGGCGAGCAGTACTTC. This sequence encodes CSAGTGGGEQYF.

CDR3 in DNA: TGTGCCAGCAGCCCCTGGGGTCGGGGACAACGAGCTTTCTTT. Protein: CASSPWGRGQRAFF. This chain links TRBV11-1 with TRBJ1-1; D may be TRBD1 (6 bases). Trimming cost V 5 bases and J 10 bases, with 20 bases left between them. Germline V lookup: CDR1 SGHAT, CDR2 FQDESV (reference sequence). The CDR3 extends over 14 amino acids.

This sequence joins TRBV24-1 and TRBJ1-2, with TRBD1 matching 9 bases. V was pared by 2 bases and J by 6 bases, with 9 bases of the junction left unmatched. The CDR3 length is 16 residues. The germline gives CDR1 KGHDR, CDR2 SFDVKD. The chain's CDR3 is CATSDSYLQGAHGYTF. In DNA form, the CDR3 reads TGTGCCACCAGTGATTCCTACTTACAGGGGGCACATGGCTACACCTTC.

The CDR3 DNA follows: TGTGCCAGCTCGGCAGGGGGCGATGGACAGCCCCAGCATTTT. This encodes CASSAGGDGQPQHF. J is TRBJ1-5 and V is TRBV18, with TRBD1 matching over 8 bases. Germline V CDR1 and CDR2: KGHSH, LQKENI. The trim removed 6 bases at V and 7 bases at J, leaving 8 bases unmatched. The CDR3 totals 14 residues.

The count of this clone is one. The chain is built from TRBV5-1 and TRBJ2-2; TRBD1 might be the D (5 bases). From germline, CDR1 is SGHRS and CDR2 YFSETQ. CDR3 length equals 16 residues. Trimming stripped 3 bases from V and 4 bases from J, with 16 bases between. In DNA, the CDR3 is TGCGCCAGCAGCTCTGCCCAGGGTGGGTCCACCGGGGAGCTGTTTTTT. Residues: CASSSAQGGSTGELFF.

The rearrangement uses TRBV10-2 and TRBJ1-6, with TRBD1 identical over 9 bases. The V and J ends lost 5 bases and 6 bases, in that order; junction bases with no gene match: 2. Per germline, CDR1 WSHSY and CDR2 SAAADI. The length of the CDR3 is 14 residues. CDR3 loop: CASSMDRGNSPLHF. The CDR3, as DNA: TGCGCCAGCAGTATGGACAGGGGTAATTCACCCCTCCACTTT.

V and J are TRBV19 and TRBJ2-7, with 10 nucleotides matching TRBD1. CDR3 length: 15 residues. Germline CDR1 reads LNHDA; CDR2 reads SQIVND (reference sequence). Trimming removed 6 bases from V and 3 bases from J; junction bases left unmatched: 8. CDR3 coding DNA: TGTGCCAGTAGCCTACCGGGACAGGGGCACTACGAGCAGTACTTC. Amino acid sequence: CASSLPGQGHYEQYF.

The rearrangement uses TRBV29-1 and TRBJ2-7; 10 bases map to TRBD1. J was trimmed by 3 bases and V by 6 bases; bases with no gene match: 2. This CDR3 has 12 residues. CDR1 and CDR2 (germline): SQVTM, ANQGSEA. The CDR3 loop reads CSVGQGDYEQYF. The CDR3 region has the DNA TGCAGCGTCGGACAGGGGGACTACGAGCAGTACTTC.

This clone was seen only a few times. The chain links TRBV4-1 to TRBJ1-1, with 7 nucleotides matching TRBD1. CDR1 and CDR2 from the germline V gene are MGHRA and YSYEKL. V trimming: 2 bases; J trimming: 1 base; junction bases outside the gene matches: 4. The CDR3 has 15 residues. The CDR3 nucleotides read TGCGCCAGCAGCCAAAGGACAGGATCGAACACTGAAGCTTTCTTT. The encoded protein is CASSQRTGSNTEAFF.